The 19 T cell receptor beta chains presented below share a single source sample, sequenced in a study of shared clonotypes between healthy human individuals. Cells designated naive CD8 were CD45RO-negative and were positively selected for CCR7, with terminally differentiated effector memory CD45RA+ cells excluded. Measured with immunoSEQ multiplex PCR; TCRdb has only the in-frame clones, and not every one. The sample consists of more than 2 million clones, 85% to 95% of them appearing once. The sample taken for sequencing was naive CD8+ T cells from PBMCs. Source of these receptors: a man aged 18 to 29 in good health. Some clones in this sample may be carry-over from other donors' samples.

V and J are TRBV28 and TRBJ2-7; D is possibly TRBD2 (5 bases). The V and J ends lost 6 bases and 3 bases respectively, with 24 bases between them. There are 17 residues in the CDR3. Per the germline V gene, CDR1 is MDHEN and CDR2 is SYDVKM. CDR3 DNA sequence: TGTGCCAGCAGCACCTTCCGGGAACATGCGCGGTTCTACGAGCAGTACTTC. It yields the protein CASSTFREHARFYEQYF.

The V and J genes are TRBV20-1 and TRBJ2-1; D gene unclear. The V end lost 2 bases, the J end lost 6 bases, and 5 bases lay between the germline ends. CDR3 size: 11 residues. Germline V CDR1 and CDR2: DFQATT, SNEGSKA (reference sequence). CDR3: CSARWSNEQFF. CDR3 coding DNA: TGCAGTGCTAGATGGAGCAATGAGCAGTTCTTC.

The chain links TRBV13 to TRBJ2-2; a possible D gene is TRBD1 (5 bases). Looked up from germline, CDR1 is PRHDT and CDR2 is FYEKMQ (reference sequence). V shed 2 bases and J shed 6 bases, with 13 bases lying between them. The CDR3 runs 15 residues. The CDR3 sequence: CASSLWGTGPGELFF. The CDR3 region has the DNA TGTGCCAGCAGCTTATGGGGCACCGGGCCCGGGGAGCTGTTTTTT.

The V gene is TRBV19, the J gene TRBJ2-2, with a tentative D call TRBD1 (6 bases). The V and J ends lost 3 bases and 4 bases respectively, with 9 bases between them. Germline lookup yields CDR1 LNHDA and CDR2 SQIVND (reference sequence). The CDR3 has 14 amino acids. The CDR3, as DNA: TGTGCCAGTAGTATCGACAGGAGCACCGGGGAGCTGTTTTTT. Translated: CASSIDRSTGELFF. Together with reference TRBV19 and TRBJ2-2, the CDR3 gives the full variable domain: DGGITQSPKYLFRKEGQNVTLSCEQNLNHDAMYWYRQDPGQGLRLIYYSQIVNDFQKGDIAEGYSVSREKKESFPLTVTSAQKNPTAFYLCASSIDRSTGELFFGEGSRLTVL.

The chain uses TRBV27 and TRBJ2-7, with a possible D match to TRBD2 (6 bases). V lost 5 bases and J 6 bases, leaving 20 bases between the germline ends. CDR3 length: 15 residues. CDR1 and CDR2 (germline): MNHEY, SMNVEV (reference sequence). CDR3 loop: CASSPGGLVKGEQYF. CDR3 in DNA: TGTGCCAGCAGTCCAGGAGGGCTAGTTAAAGGCGAGCAGTACTTC.

The chain joins TRBV6-5 to TRBJ2-1; D call uncertain. The V end was cut by 0 bases, the J end by 6 bases, with 12 bases between. CDR1 MNHEY and CDR2 SVGAGI come from the germline V gene. The CDR3 extends over 15 amino acids. This CDR3 is CASSYSRLQPNEQFF. The DNA of the CDR3 is TGTGCCAGCAGTTACTCTCGGCTCCAACCCAATGAGCAGTTCTTC.

The gene calls are TRBV28 and TRBJ1-4; TRBD1 is a possible D gene (5 bases). Germline V gives CDR1 MDHEN, CDR2 SYDVKM. V was cut by 6 bases and J by 4 bases, with 15 bases left in between. The CDR3 is 15 amino acids. The CDR3 here is CASSPRGGVNEKLFF. Here the CDR3 DNA reads TGTGCCAGCAGCCCACGGGGGGGGGTTAATGAAAAACTGTTTTTT.

This chain connects TRBV7-2 to TRBJ2-1, with D possibly being TRBD2 (5 bases). The CDR3 totals 17 residues. Germline lookup yields CDR1 SGHTA and CDR2 FQGNSA. Trimming shortened V by 2 bases and J by 0 bases, and 14 bases separated the two germline ends. The CDR3 DNA is TGTGCCAGCAGCTTAAGAGGGAAACCCTTCTCCTACAATGAGCAGTTCTTC. Its protein product is CASSLRGKPFSYNEQFF.

This clone was seen once. The V gene is TRBV23-1, the J gene TRBJ1-2, with TRBD1 matching 7 bases. TRBV23-1 is marked as an open reading frame, function uncertain. J lost 3 bases, V lost 8 bases, and 9 bases had no gene match. This CDR3 has 14 residues. The CDR3 DNA reads TGCGCCAGCGGCTCCGGGACAGTACACTATGGCTACACCTTC. Protein sequence: CASGSGTVHYGYTF.

The chain couples TRBV5-8 to TRBJ2-1; TRBD2 matches at 11 bases. Trimming at V came to 1 base and at J to 3 bases, leaving 6 bases not matched to a gene. This CDR3 is built from 17 residues. The germline CDR1 and CDR2 sequences are SGHTS and YDEGEE. CDR3 nucleotides: TGTGCCAGCAGCTTGTCTAGCGGGAGGACCCTCTACAATGAGCAGTTCTTC. Amino acids: CASSLSSGRTLYNEQFF.

V and J are TRBV29-1 and TRBJ2-7, with D hard to call. This CDR3 contains 11 residues. Per germline, CDR1 SQVTM and CDR2 ANQGSEA. Trimming pared 5 bases from V and 6 bases from J, leaving 11 bases between. The CDR3 DNA reads TGCAGCGTTCTCGCCCCCGCCGAGCAGTACTTC. It translates to CSVLAPAEQYF.

The J gene is TRBJ1-2, the V gene TRBV28; D is ambiguous. The length of the CDR3 is 14 residues. Germline loops: CDR1 MDHEN, CDR2 SYDVKM. Trimming cost V 5 bases and J 8 bases, with 18 bases left between them. DNA of the CDR3: TGTGCCAGCAGTCCCCAGTCGGGTTTTTACGGCTACACCTTC. Amino acids: CASSPQSGFYGYTF.

This chain uses TRBV7-2 with TRBJ2-1; 12 nucleotides align to TRBD2. CDR1 is SGHTA and CDR2 is FQGNSA in the germline V gene. Unmatched junction bases numbered 6, after V lost 4 bases and J lost 2 bases. The CDR3 consists of 17 residues. CDR3: CASSSSSGRATYNEQFF. The CDR3 DNA sequence: TGTGCCAGCAGCTCCTCTAGCGGGAGGGCCACCTACAATGAGCAGTTCTTC.

In DNA, the CDR3 is TGTGCCAGCAGCTTATATTTCCAGGGGGAAAATGAGCAGTTCTTC. This sequence encodes CASSLYFQGENEQFF. The genes are TRBV7-3 and TRBJ2-1; 7 bases align to TRBD1. Germline CDR1 and CDR2: SGHTA and FQGTGA. V gave up 2 bases and J gave up 7 bases; unmatched junction bases: 8. CDR3 length equals 15 residues.

V gene TRBV7-8 combines with J gene TRBJ1-6, with D perhaps TRBD1 (5 bases). CDR1 SGHVS and CDR2 FQNEAQ come from the germline V gene. V was cut by 8 bases and J by 1 base, with 12 bases left in between. The CDR3 has 15 residues. The CDR3, as DNA: TGTGCCAGCTCCTTCGGGGGTTCCTATAATTCACCCCTCCACTTT. It specifies CASSFGGSYNSPLHF. The whole variable domain, filled in from reference TRBV7-8 and TRBJ1-6, reads GAGVSQSPRYKVAKRGQDVALRCDPISGHVSLFWYQQALGQGPEFLTYFQNEAQLDKSGLPSDRFFAERPEGSVSTLKIQRTQQEDSAVYLCASSFGGSYNSPLHFGNGTRLTVT.

Only one count was recorded for this clone. The rearrangement joins TRBV7-2 to TRBJ2-3; D unclear. The CDR3 loop spans 15 amino acids. Trimming stripped 5 bases from V and 0 bases from J, with 12 bases between. Germline V gene lookup returns CDR1 SGHTA and CDR2 FQGNSA. CDR3 sequence (DNA): TGTGCCAGCAGCCCGGGCAGTACTAGCACAGATACGCAGTATTTT. Translation gives CASSPGSTSTDTQYF.

The genes are TRBV27 and TRBJ1-2; maybe TRBD1 (5 bases). The V end was cut by 2 bases, the J end by 5 bases, with 21 bases between. The CDR3 is 17 residues long. CDR1 is MNHEY and CDR2 is SMNVEV in the germline V gene (reference sequence). CDR3 sequence reads: CASSLIGQGIPTYGYTF. In nucleotides, the CDR3 is TGTGCCAGCAGTTTAATTGGGCAGGGCATCCCTACTTATGGCTACACCTTC.

The chain employs TRBV4-3 and TRBJ2-6, with D perhaps matching TRBD2 (5 bases). The V gene's germline CDR1 is LGHNA and CDR2 YSLEER. Trimming removed 0 bases from V and 2 bases from J, with 11 bases in between. This CDR3 region has 17 residues. The CDR3: CASSQDGESAGANVLTF. The CDR3 DNA reads as TGCGCCAGCAGCCAAGACGGGGAATCTGCTGGGGCCAACGTCCTGACTTTC.

This sequence joins TRBV6-1 and TRBJ2-1, with 9 bases aligning to TRBD2. The CDR3 totals 12 residues. Germline CDR1 MNHNS, CDR2 SASEGT. Losses at the gene ends were 1 base for V and 12 bases for J; bases not matched to a gene: 1. This CDR3 reads CASSEELAGQFF. The CDR3 region has the DNA TGTGCCAGCAGTGAAGAACTAGCGGGGCAGTTCTTC.